This passage covers 14 T cell receptor beta chains from one sample sequenced in a study of blood T cells in healthy people across ages (dated by TCRdb to about 2015). Library preparation was by 5' RACE. The sequencing machine was an Illumina HiSeq 2500. A second PCR of 7 to 11 cycles was run with a J-beta primer mix and a sample-barcoded 5' primer. Starting from the raw public reads, TCRdb applied fastp trimming at Q25, assembled clones with MiXCR and retained in-frame beta chains. Each CDR3 protein gets just one entry, which takes the most common genes and DNA from the rows behind it. The sample yields roughly 720,000 distinct CDR3 sequences; about 48% were counted once. The top ten constitute under 50% of the sample. Input material: blood. The receptors were sampled from a man older than 75 in good health.

A few counts support this clonotype. The chain carries TRBV12-3 or TRBV12-4 and TRBJ1-2, with D perhaps TRBD1 (5 bases). V was cut by 6 bases and J by 3 bases, with 17 bases left in between. The CDR3 runs to 15 residues. The CDR3: CASSMTPQEHYGYTF. The CDR3 coding sequence is TGTGCCAGCAGCATGACACCACAGGAACACTATGGCTACACCTTC.

The chain uses TRBV20-1 and TRBJ2-7; D is undetermined. The germline CDR1 and CDR2 sequences are DFQATT and SNEGSKA (reference sequence). Trimming removed 0 bases from V and 6 bases from J, with 21 bases in between. The CDR3 runs 16 residues. Written as DNA, the CDR3 is TGCAGTGCTAGAGATCCACAGCTAGTTGGGTCGGGCGAGCAGTACTTC. This encodes CSARDPQLVGSGEQYF.

The CDR3 sequence: CASSLRGSGIQYF. The CDR3 DNA follows: TGTGCCAGTAGTCTTCGAGGGAGCGGCATTCAGTACTTC. This chain uses TRBV6-5 with TRBJ2-7, with D perhaps matching TRBD2 (5 bases). The DNA end is a closer match to TRBJ2-4, so the J assignment may be wrong. CDR3 length: 13 amino acids. Per the germline V gene, CDR1 is MNHEY and CDR2 is SVGAGI.

Of note for this clonotype: A read error may account for a junction end that differs from germline. The chain's CDR3 is CSAKEGIVNAEAFF. The CDR3 nucleotides are TGCAGTGCTAAGGAGGGCATCGTGAACGCTGAAGCTTTCTTT. The chain joins TRBV20-1 to TRBJ1-1; D is unclear. CDR3 length: 14 amino acids. CDR1 is DFQATT and CDR2 is SNEGSKA in the germline V gene (reference sequence).

The sample holds a few counts of this clonotype. The rearrangement uses TRBV10-3 and TRBJ2-7; TRBD2 aligns across 8 bases. The CDR3 totals 14 residues. The junction had 10 bases not matched to a gene; V was cut back by 7 bases and J by 5 bases. Germline CDR1 and CDR2: ENHRY and SYGVKD. The CDR3 bases are TGTGCCATCACCCGGACTAGCACTTTGAACGAGCAGTACTTC. As protein: CAITRTSTLNEQYF.

This clonotype was seen at least ten times. The gene calls are TRBV6-1 and TRBJ2-7, with no clear D. The CDR3 runs 15 residues. The germline V and J ends were trimmed by 3 bases and 0 bases, with 12 bases remaining between them. CDR1 is MNHNS and CDR2 is SASEGT in the germline V gene. In nucleotides, the CDR3 is TGTGCCAGCAGTGACCCAGCGATAAGCTCCTACGAGCAGTACTTC. Translated: CASSDPAISSYEQYF.

CDR3 residues: CASMGGRYGNEQFF. CDR3 nucleotides: TGTGCCAGCATGGGCGGGCGATATGGCAATGAGCAGTTCTTC. The chain combines TRBV25-1 with TRBJ2-1, with D perhaps TRBD2 (5 bases). Germline values: CDR1 MGHDK, CDR2 SYGVNS. Between the trimmed V and J ends, which lost 7 bases and 6 bases, there was a span of 16 bases. The CDR3 is 14 amino acids.

Remarks on this clonotype: Germline and junction disagree at one end, which may indicate a read error. This rearrangement joins TRBV10-3 to TRBJ1-2; maybe TRBD1 (5 bases). The CDR3 is 14 residues long. Germline CDR1 and CDR2: ENHRY and SYGVKD. The CDR3 spells CAISESGAYYGYTF. CDR3 bases: TGTGCCATCAGTGAGTCCGGGGCTTACTACGGCTACACCTTC.

This clonotype was found a few times. This chain joins TRBV7-9 and TRBJ2-3; perhaps TRBD2 as D (6 bases). Germline CDR1 is SEHNR and CDR2 is FQNEAQ (reference sequence). The V and J ends lost 5 bases and 6 bases respectively, with 18 bases between them. The CDR3 has 15 residues. CDR3 sequence: CASSPGSGDGDTQYF. The CDR3 DNA reads TGTGCCAGCAGCCCAGGGTCGGGGGACGGGGATACGCAGTATTTT. The entire variable domain, with the rest obtained from reference TRBV7-9 and TRBJ2-3, is as follows: DTGVSQNPRHKITKRGQNVTFRCDPISEHNRLYWYRQTLGQGPEFLTYFQNEAQLEKSRLLSDRFSAERPKGSFSTLEIQRTEQGDSAMYLCASSPGSGDGDTQYFGPGTRLTVL.

The chain has TRBV2 and TRBJ2-5; D tentatively reads TRBD1 or TRBD2 (7 bases each). From germline, CDR1 is SNHLY and CDR2 FYNNEI. The CDR3 extends over 15 amino acids. Trimming removed 5 bases at V and 3 bases at J, with 16 bases between. The CDR3 DNA reads TGTGCCAGCAGTTCAGGGGGACTATTGAAAGAGACCCAGTACTTC. The encoded protein is CASSSGGLLKETQYF.

This clonotype was seen a handful of times. This chain links TRBV5-1 with TRBJ2-5; weak D call: TRBD2 (6 bases). The last part of the DNA fits TRBJ2-7 better; the J call may be wrong. The CDR3 has 14 amino acids. From germline, CDR1 is SGHRS and CDR2 YFSETQ. The CDR3 sequence is CASSFERATHEQYF. CDR3 nucleotides: TGCGCCAGCAGCTTTGAGCGGGCCACCCACGAGCAGTACTTC.

The chain recombines TRBV6-2 or TRBV6-3 with TRBJ2-5; 11 bases match TRBD2. The CDR3 is made up of 15 amino acids. Unmatched junction bases numbered 7, after V lost 10 bases and J lost 0 bases. Germline V gives CDR1 MNHEY, CDR2 SVGEGT. DNA of the CDR3: TGTGCCATCTCGACTAGCGGGACCTACCAAGAGACCCAGTACTTC. This gives the protein CAISTSGTYQETQYF.

The chain joins TRBV5-1 to TRBJ2-7; D gene uncertain. Germline V gene lookup returns CDR1 SGHRS and CDR2 YFSETQ. The CDR3 sequence is 17 residues long. Trimming shortened V by 0 bases and J by 0 bases, and 16 bases separated the two germline ends. CDR3 in DNA: TGCGCCAGCAGCTTGGTCATGAGCAAAGGTTCCTCCTACGAGCAGTACTTC. This sequence encodes CASSLVMSKGSSYEQYF.

This clonotype was recorded a few times. The rearrangement uses TRBV29-1 and TRBJ2-5, with TRBD2 as a possible D gene (6 bases). The CDR3 loop spans 14 amino acids. Germline CDR1 reads SQVTM; CDR2 reads ANQGSEA. V was pared by 0 bases and J by 1 base, with 9 bases between. CDR3 residues: CSVEEGTVQETQYF. Here the CDR3 DNA reads TGCAGCGTTGAAGAGGGGACTGTCCAAGAGACCCAGTACTTC. The whole variable domain, remainder taken from reference TRBV29-1 and TRBJ2-5, is SAVISQKPSRDICQRGTSLTIQCQVDSQVTMMFWYRQQPGQSLTLIATANQGSEATYESGFVIDKFPISRPNLTFSTLTVSNMSPEDSSIYLCSVEEGTVQETQYFGPGTRLLVL.